These 3 T cell receptor delta chains share one sample of origin, sequenced in a study of Vδ1+ human thymocytes. Study-level results: Thymic TRG and TRD repertoires appeared highly polyclonal.

Extracted RNA was reverse transcribed into cDNA. CDR3 amplicons came from multiplex PCR with pooled V-gene forward and constant-region reverse primers. TCRdb re-processed the multiplex PCR reads using CATT. Of about 75,000 delta-chain clones listed, around 32% are singletons. No antigen has been identified for these receptors. Material for sequencing was Vdelta1+ gamma-delta thymocytes from the thymus. This sample's subset: FACS-sorted CD3+ TCRalphabeta- TCRVdelta1+ TCRVdelta2- thymocytes. The receptors originated from a boy less than two years old who had congenital heart surgery.

In its sample, this clone was seen a few times. The rearrangement uses TRDV1 and TRDJ1; no definite D call. CDR1 is TSWWSYY and CDR2 is QGS in the germline V gene. This CDR3 is 19 amino acids long. Trimming removed 2 bases from V and 0 bases from J, with 22 bases in between. CDR3 nucleotide sequence: TGTGCTCTTGGGGAATTACGCCCCATCTACCCCCTGTACACCGATAAACTCATCTTT. Translation gives CALGELRPIYPLYTDKLIF.

This clone was counted between two and nine times. The V and J genes are TRDV1 and TRDJ1; 7 nucleotides align to TRDD3. The trim removed 3 bases at V and 4 bases at J, leaving 11 bases unmatched. The CDR3 is 16 residues long. Germline V gene data show CDR1 as TSWWSYY and CDR2 as QGS. In DNA, the CDR3 is TGTGCTCTTGGGGACCTATGTGATGGGGGACTCGATAAACTCATCTTT. Amino acids: CALGDLCDGGLDKLIF.

This clone was detected a few times. The J gene is TRDJ1, the V gene TRDV1, with 7 bases matching TRDD3. The V segment lost 4 bases and the J segment 4 bases; nucleotides outside the gene matches: 12. Germline assignment: CDR1 TSWWSYY and CDR2 QGS. The CDR3 sequence is 16 residues long. As DNA, the CDR3 is TGTGCTCTTGGGGTCCTTCTCCTTCGGGGATACGATAAACTCATCTTT. This codes for CALGVLLLRGYDKLIF.